These 13 T cell receptor beta chains were all obtained from the same sample, sequenced in a study of response to subunit inactivated influenza vaccine. TCRdb itself ran the RT-PCR reads through MiXCR, one entry per CDR3 protein. The sample shows roughly 500,000 distinct CDR3 sequences, 16% of them seen only once. Sample: CD4+ T cells sorted from PBMCs, taken roughly 24 months after vaccination. These receptors all come from a man between 45 and 75 years old who received an inactivated influenza vaccine.

This chain connects TRBV7-9 to TRBJ2-4; D remains ambiguous. The ends were cut back, 2 bases at V and 3 bases at J, with 14 bases in the middle. Germline loops: CDR1 SEHNR, CDR2 FQNEAQ (reference sequence). CDR3 length: 16 residues. For the CDR3, the DNA is TGTGCCAGCAGCTTATTAGACCTTACGAGCAAAAACATTCAGTACTTC. The encoded protein is CASSLLDLTSKNIQYF.

This clonotype was seen a few times. The J gene is TRBJ1-1, the V gene TRBV12-3 or TRBV12-4; 8 positions match TRBD1. V dropped 0 bases and J dropped 1; count of bases not matched to a gene: 4. This CDR3 region has 16 residues. The CDR3 loop is CASSLALGQGNTEAFF. DNA of the CDR3: TGTGCCAGCAGTTTAGCTTTAGGACAGGGGAACACTGAAGCTTTCTTT.

In this sample, this clonotype turned up a few times. The gene calls are TRBV10-3 and TRBJ2-7, with 8 bases fitting TRBD1. The trim removed 4 bases at V and 6 bases at J, leaving 8 bases unmatched. The CDR3 loop spans 14 amino acids. Germline CDR1 reads ENHRY; CDR2 reads SYGVKD. The CDR3 coding sequence is TGTGCCATCAGTGGTCAGGGGGCTATCGGCGAGCAGTACTTC. Protein product: CAISGQGAIGEQYF.

CDR3 protein: CASTTNRAGSYGYTF. The CDR3 DNA reads as TGTGCCAGCACCACAAACAGGGCGGGGAGCTATGGCTACACCTTC. The V gene is TRBV27, the J gene TRBJ1-2; D might be TRBD1 (6 bases). Germline CDR1 reads MNHEY; CDR2 reads SMNVEV (reference sequence). The CDR3 extends over 15 amino acids. Trimming shortened V by 7 bases and J by 4 bases, and 19 bases separated the two germline ends.

A few counts support this clonotype. V usage is TRBV18 and J usage is TRBJ1-2; perhaps TRBD1 as D (6 bases). Trimming pared 2 bases from V and 3 bases from J, leaving 13 bases between. In germline, CDR1 is KGHSH, CDR2 LQKENI. The CDR3 extends over 15 amino acids. The CDR3 is CASSPGQQNYYGYTF. As DNA, the CDR3 is TGTGCCAGCTCACCAGGACAGCAAAATTACTATGGCTACACCTTC.

The chain combines TRBV6-5 with TRBJ2-2; perhaps D is TRBD1 or TRBD2 (5 bases each). The CDR3 has 15 residues. Germline V gives CDR1 MNHEY, CDR2 SVGAGI. V was shortened by 2 bases and J by 7 bases, with 14 bases between the two germline ends. For the CDR3, the DNA is TGTGCCAGCAGTTACGCTCGGGGCGTGAGCGGGGAGCTGTTTTTT. Its protein product is CASSYARGVSGELFF.

This clonotype was seen only a few times. V gene TRBV20-1 combines with J gene TRBJ2-3; D might be TRBD1 (8 bases). The germline CDR1 and CDR2 sequences are DFQATT and SNEGSKA (reference sequence). V was trimmed by 4 bases and J by 1 base, leaving 30 bases between them. This CDR3 is 20 amino acids long. CDR3 protein: CSANSPGQGNAGVGTDTQYF. The CDR3, as DNA: TGCAGTGCTAATTCTCCTGGACAGGGCAACGCGGGAGTGGGCACAGATACGCAGTATTTT.

The chain recombines TRBV20-1 with TRBJ2-5, with 7 positions matching TRBD1. V gave up 4 bases and J gave up 6 bases; unmatched junction bases: 5. The germline CDR1 and CDR2 sequences are DFQATT and SNEGSKA (reference sequence). The CDR3 length is 12 residues. The CDR3 DNA reads TGCAGTGCTACGACAGGGAGACAGACCCAGTACTTC. Translated, it gives CSATTGRQTQYF.

This clonotype was seen a handful of times. V is TRBV29-1 and J is TRBJ2-1; 12 positions agree with TRBD2. Trimming cost V 4 bases and J 9 bases; bases outside gene matches: 7. The CDR3 contains 14 residues. Germline assignment: CDR1 SQVTM and CDR2 ANQGSEA. Here the CDR3 reads CSVGASGRAFEQFF. CDR3 nucleotides: TGCAGCGTTGGGGCTAGCGGGAGGGCCTTTGAGCAGTTCTTC.

The rearrangement uses TRBV12-3 or TRBV12-4 and TRBJ2-5; 9 bases fit TRBD2. Losses at the gene ends were 8 bases for V and 5 bases for J; bases not matched to a gene: 6. The CDR3 runs 13 residues. The CDR3: CASRGGGGETQYF. DNA for the CDR3: TGTGCCAGCCGCGGGGGGGGCGGTGAGACCCAGTACTTC.

This clonotype occurred a few times. The chain combines TRBV2 with TRBJ1-1, with D unclear. Germline loops: CDR1 SNHLY, CDR2 FYNNEI. The length of the CDR3 is 15 residues. V dropped 7 bases and J dropped 0 bases, with 15 bases sitting between them. The CDR3 loop reads CASTRQAAMNTEAFF. CDR3 sequence (DNA): TGTGCCAGCACGAGGCAGGCTGCGATGAACACTGAAGCTTTCTTT.

The table lists this clonotype with a few counts. CDR3 region: CSVRREVNTEAFF. For the CDR3, the DNA is TGCAGCGTGCGAAGAGAGGTGAACACTGAAGCTTTCTTT. The chain is built from TRBV29-1 and TRBJ1-1; no reliable D call. CDR1 is SQVTM and CDR2 is ANQGSEA in the germline V gene. CDR3 size: 13 residues. V lost 6 bases to trimming and J lost 0 bases, with 11 bases between them.

The CDR3 sequence: CSVEVGTNGYTF. For the CDR3, the DNA is TGCAGCGTTGAAGTTGGGACGAACGGCTACACCTTC. This sequence joins TRBV29-1 and TRBJ1-2; TRBD1 might be the D (5 bases). CDR3 length equals 12 residues. Germline V lookup: CDR1 SQVTM, CDR2 ANQGSEA. V was trimmed by 1 base and J by 8 bases, leaving 11 bases between them. Supplemented by reference TRBV29-1 and TRBJ1-2, the full variable domain reads SAVISQKPSRDICQRGTSLTIQCQVDSQVTMMFWYRQQPGQSLTLIATANQGSEATYESGFVIDKFPISRPNLTFSTLTVSNMSPEDSSIYLCSVEVGTNGYTFGSGTRLTVV.